This passage covers 17 T cell receptor beta chains from one sample sequenced in a study of T cells after yellow fever vaccination (dated by TCRdb to between 2018 and 2021). The library was generated by 5' RACE. The run used an Illumina NovaSeq 6000. The public reads were reprocessed in TCRdb via fastp at Q25 and MiXCR, keeping in-frame beta chains. Rows with a matching CDR3 protein are joined into one entry that keeps the most common DNA and genes. In this sample the table shows a few hundred thousand distinct CDR3 sequences, 5.2% of which occur a single time. The ten largest account for less than 3.5% of the sample. The treatment or condition label here, explained by the study, means: live attenuated yellow fever vaccine strain. This specimen consisted of CD4+ T cells sorted from PBMCs, obtained on the day of the yellow fever booster vaccination. The source of these receptors is a man aged 18 to 29 who received the YFV17D yellow fever vaccine.

The genes are TRBV6-2 or TRBV6-3 and TRBJ1-2; a possible D gene is TRBD1 (5 bases). Germline V gene lookup returns CDR1 MNHEY and CDR2 SVGEGT. Trimming took 5 bases from V and 7 from J, leaving 17 bases between them. The CDR3 has 14 residues. CDR3 nucleotides: TGTGCCAGCAGTGAGTCGGGGCAGCGGGCTGGCTACACCTTC. This sequence encodes CASSESGQRAGYTF.

This rearrangement joins TRBV5-4 to TRBJ2-7; D possibly corresponds to TRBD1 (5 bases). Looked up from germline, CDR1 is SGHNT and CDR2 is YYREEE (reference sequence). The CDR3 runs to 16 residues. The V and J ends lost 5 bases and 7 bases respectively, with 25 bases between them. The CDR3 DNA sequence: TGTGCCAGCAGGAAACTTGGGCAGGGCCGTACGATGGAGCAGTACGTC. Protein sequence: CASRKLGQGRTMEQYV.

This clonotype was picked up a small number of times. The rearrangement links TRBV7-2 to TRBJ1-2; TRBD1 matches at 8 bases. V was clipped by 4 bases and J by 4 bases; unmatched bases: 2. The germline V gene encodes CDR1 SGHTA and CDR2 FQGNSA. The length of the CDR3 is 13 residues. As DNA, the CDR3 is TGTGCCAGCAGCTGGGACAGGTCCTATGGCTACACCTTC. Protein sequence: CASSWDRSYGYTF.

The chain joins TRBV6-5 to TRBJ1-4, with 7 bases matching TRBD1. The CDR3 runs to 14 residues. The V and J ends lost 5 bases and 7 bases, in that order; junction bases with no gene match: 7. Germline CDR1 is MNHEY and CDR2 is SVGAGI. DNA of the CDR3: TGTGCCAGCAGTAACAGGGGTTTCCTTGAAAAACTGTTTTTT. It specifies CASSNRGFLEKLFF.

V gene TRBV19 combines with J gene TRBJ2-3; D is uncertain. The V end lost 5 bases, the J end lost 4 bases, and 16 bases lay between the germline ends. From germline, CDR1 is LNHDA and CDR2 SQIVND (reference sequence). CDR3 length: 15 residues. CDR3: CASSLATRSADTQYF. The CDR3 coding sequence is TGTGCCAGTAGTTTGGCAACCCGGAGTGCAGATACGCAGTATTTT.

This clonotype was seen many times. The rearrangement links TRBV5-1 to TRBJ1-5; the D is unclear. The CDR3 runs 13 residues. In germline, CDR1 is SGHRS, CDR2 YFSETQ. Deletions cut 2 bases from V and 4 bases from J, with 7 bases between. In DNA, the CDR3 is TGCGCCAGCAGCTTTAGCCCGAATCAGCCCCAGCATTTT. Its protein is CASSFSPNQPQHF.

This clonotype was observed a handful of times. This chain joins TRBV12-3 or TRBV12-4 and TRBJ1-3, with 8 bases aligning to TRBD1. The CDR3 loop spans 16 amino acids. The ends lost 7 bases at V and 2 bases at J; junction bases unmatched: 10. CDR3 amino acids: CASTFSQGAPGNTIYF. In nucleotides, the CDR3 is TGTGCCAGCACTTTCTCGCAGGGGGCCCCTGGAAACACCATATATTTT.

This chain uses TRBV20-1 with TRBJ1-3; possibly TRBD1 for D (5 bases). V was pared by 6 bases and J by 2 bases, with 17 bases between. This CDR3 has 15 amino acids. CDR1 DFQATT and CDR2 SNEGSKA come from the germline V gene (reference sequence). The CDR3 DNA follows: TGCAGTGCCAGAAGGTCCGGGACGGCTGGAAACACCATATATTTT. This codes for CSARRSGTAGNTIYF.

The CDR3 loop is CSASPARDYGYTF. For the CDR3, the DNA is TGCAGTGCTAGTCCCGCCAGGGACTATGGCTACACCTTC. The gene calls are TRBV20-1 and TRBJ1-2; possible D gene TRBD1, 5 bases. The CDR3 length is 13 residues. Germline V gene lookup returns CDR1 DFQATT and CDR2 SNEGSKA (reference sequence). The V and J ends lost 3 bases and 3 bases respectively, with 11 bases between them.

This clonotype came up a few times. The rearrangement uses TRBV5-1 and TRBJ1-1; no clear D. Germline V gene lookup returns CDR1 SGHRS and CDR2 YFSETQ. This CDR3 spans 13 amino acids. With 0 bases removed from V and 11 bases from J, the gap between germline ends came to 14 bases. CDR3 loop: CASSLVGSFGAFF. In nucleotides, the CDR3 is TGCGCCAGCAGCTTGGTGGGGTCGTTCGGTGCTTTCTTT.

This chain joins TRBV27 and TRBJ2-3, with D unclear. Germline V gene lookup returns CDR1 MNHEY and CDR2 SMNVEV (reference sequence). The CDR3 runs to 16 residues. V lost 2 bases and J 0 bases, leaving 12 bases between the germline ends. The chain's CDR3 is CASSLSFTTSTDTQYF. CDR3 nucleotide sequence: TGTGCCAGCAGTTTAAGTTTCACGACAAGCACAGATACGCAGTATTTT.

This clonotype came up a few times. The CDR3 reads CASIVRGGPTGGEQFF. The CDR3 DNA follows: TGTGCCAGCATCGTTAGGGGCGGGCCTACCGGCGGTGAGCAGTTCTTC. The chain recombines TRBV7-2 with TRBJ2-1; TRBD1 or TRBD2 may be the D gene (5 bases each). The CDR3 totals 16 residues. Per the germline V gene, CDR1 is SGHTA and CDR2 is FQGNSA. V was clipped by 7 bases and J by 9 bases, with 25 bases between them. The whole variable domain, filled in from reference TRBV7-2 and TRBJ2-1, reads GAGVSQSPSNKVTEKGKDVELRCDPISGHTALYWYRQSLGQGLEFLIYFQGNSAPDKSGLPSDRFSAERTGGSVSTLTIQRTQQEDSAVYLCASIVRGGPTGGEQFFGPGTRLTVL.

This clonotype was recorded a few times. The chain recombines TRBV6-5 with TRBJ1-1, with D maybe TRBD1 (6 bases). V was clipped by 9 bases and J by 1 base, with 18 bases between them. The CDR3 has 15 residues. In germline, CDR1 is MNHEY, CDR2 SVGAGI. In DNA form, the CDR3 reads TGTGCCAGGGGGGCGGGGCAGTCCGGGAACACTGAAGCTTTCTTT. It codes for CARGAGQSGNTEAFF.

In regard to this clonotype: Being one base from a much bigger clone, this may be a read error. The rearrangement links TRBV3-2 to TRBJ1-1. TRBV3-2 is a pseudogene locus. The CDR3 covers 17 residues. In nucleotides, the CDR3 is TGTGACAGCAACCAGGACGTAACGGTGGGAACGAGAACTGAAGCTTTCTTT. Amino acid sequence: CDSNQDVTVGTRTEAFF.

This clonotype was recorded at least ten times. DNA for the CDR3: TGTGCCAGCAGCTTCCAGGGTCCCTATAATTCACCCCTCCACTTT. Translating gives CASSFQGPYNSPLHF. The chain carries TRBV7-2 and TRBJ1-6, with D possibly TRBD1 on 5 matching bases. The V and J ends lost 3 bases and 2 bases respectively, with 8 bases between them. Germline CDR1 is SGHTA and CDR2 is FQGNSA. The CDR3 length is 15 residues.

The V call is TRBV7-9, the J call TRBJ2-7; D is unresolved. The CDR3 sequence is 12 residues long. Looked up from germline, CDR1 is SEHNR and CDR2 is FQNEAQ (reference sequence). The V end lost 1 base, the J end lost 9 bases, and 10 bases lay between the germline ends. The CDR3 sequence is CASSLGLNGQYF. The DNA for the CDR3 is TGTGCCAGCAGCTTAGGGCTAAACGGGCAGTACTTC. Combining the CDR3 with reference TRBV7-9 and TRBJ2-7 gives the whole variable domain DTGVSQNPRHKITKRGQNVTFRCDPISEHNRLYWYRQTLGQGPEFLTYFQNEAQLEKSRLLSDRFSAERPKGSFSTLEIQRTEQGDSAMYLCASSLGLNGQYFGPGTRLTVT.

Only a few counts were recorded for this clonotype. The V call is TRBV6-1, the J call TRBJ1-6, with no clear D. The CDR3 loop spans 15 amino acids. V lost 8 bases, J lost 0 bases, and 11 bases lay in between. The germline gives CDR1 MNHNS, CDR2 SASEGT. CDR3 nucleotides: TGTGCCAGCCGGAGGCCGAGCTCCTATAATTCACCCCTCCACTTT. Protein: CASRRPSSYNSPLHF.